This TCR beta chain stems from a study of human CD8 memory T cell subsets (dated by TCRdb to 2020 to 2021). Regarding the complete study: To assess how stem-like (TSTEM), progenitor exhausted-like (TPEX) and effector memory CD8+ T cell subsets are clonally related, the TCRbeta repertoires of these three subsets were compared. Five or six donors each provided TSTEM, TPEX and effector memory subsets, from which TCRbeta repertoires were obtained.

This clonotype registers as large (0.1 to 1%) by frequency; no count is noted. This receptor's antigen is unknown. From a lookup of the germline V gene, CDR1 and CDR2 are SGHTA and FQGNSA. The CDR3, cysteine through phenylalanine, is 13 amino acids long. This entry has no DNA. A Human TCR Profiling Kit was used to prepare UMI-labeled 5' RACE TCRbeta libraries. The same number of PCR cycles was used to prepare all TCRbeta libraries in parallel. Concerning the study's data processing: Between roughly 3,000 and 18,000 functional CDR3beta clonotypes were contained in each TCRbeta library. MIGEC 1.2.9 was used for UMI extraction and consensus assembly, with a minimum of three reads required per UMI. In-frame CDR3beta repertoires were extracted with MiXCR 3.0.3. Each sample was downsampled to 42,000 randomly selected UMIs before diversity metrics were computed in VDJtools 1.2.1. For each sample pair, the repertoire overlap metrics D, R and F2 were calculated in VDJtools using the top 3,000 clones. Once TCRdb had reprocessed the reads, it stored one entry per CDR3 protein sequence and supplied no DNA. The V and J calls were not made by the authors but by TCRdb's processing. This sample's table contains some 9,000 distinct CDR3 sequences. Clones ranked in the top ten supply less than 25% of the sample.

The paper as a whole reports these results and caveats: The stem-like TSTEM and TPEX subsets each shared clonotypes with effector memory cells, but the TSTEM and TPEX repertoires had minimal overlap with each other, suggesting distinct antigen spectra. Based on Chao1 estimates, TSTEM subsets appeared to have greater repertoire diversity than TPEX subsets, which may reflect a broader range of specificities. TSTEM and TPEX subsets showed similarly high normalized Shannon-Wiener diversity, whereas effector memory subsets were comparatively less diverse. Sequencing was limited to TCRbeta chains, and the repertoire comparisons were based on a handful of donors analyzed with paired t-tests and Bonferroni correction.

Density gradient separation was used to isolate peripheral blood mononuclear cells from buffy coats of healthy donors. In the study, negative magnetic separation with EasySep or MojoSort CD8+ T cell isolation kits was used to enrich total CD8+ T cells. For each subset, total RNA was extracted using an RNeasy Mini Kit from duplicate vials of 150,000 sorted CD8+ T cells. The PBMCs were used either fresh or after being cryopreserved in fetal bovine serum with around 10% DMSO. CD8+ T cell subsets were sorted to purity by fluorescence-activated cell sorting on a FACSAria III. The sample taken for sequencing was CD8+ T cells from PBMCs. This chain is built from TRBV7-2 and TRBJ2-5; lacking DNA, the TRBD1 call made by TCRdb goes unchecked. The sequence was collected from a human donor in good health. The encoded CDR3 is CASRSPPSETQYF.